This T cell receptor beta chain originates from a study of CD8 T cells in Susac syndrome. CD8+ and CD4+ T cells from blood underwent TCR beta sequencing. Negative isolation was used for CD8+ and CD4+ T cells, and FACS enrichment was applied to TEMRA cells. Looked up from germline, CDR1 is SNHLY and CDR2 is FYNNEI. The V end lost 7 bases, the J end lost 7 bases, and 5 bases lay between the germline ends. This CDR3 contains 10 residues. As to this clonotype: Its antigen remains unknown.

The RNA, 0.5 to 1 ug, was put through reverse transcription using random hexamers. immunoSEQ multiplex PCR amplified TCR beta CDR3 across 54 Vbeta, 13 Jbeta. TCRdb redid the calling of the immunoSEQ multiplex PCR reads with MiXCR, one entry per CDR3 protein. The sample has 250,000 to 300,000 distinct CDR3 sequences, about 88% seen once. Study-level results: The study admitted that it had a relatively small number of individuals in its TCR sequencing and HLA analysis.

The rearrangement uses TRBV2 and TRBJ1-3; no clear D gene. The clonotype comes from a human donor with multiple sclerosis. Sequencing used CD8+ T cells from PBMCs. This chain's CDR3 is CASNGNTIYF. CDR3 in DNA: TGTGCCAGCAATGGGAACACCATATATTTT.